This passage covers 21 T cell receptor beta chains from one sample sequenced in a study of neurological immune-mediated disorders. MiXCR, run by TCRdb on the 5' RACE reads, gives a single entry per CDR3 protein. This repertoire shows 35,000 to 40,000 distinct CDR3 sequences, 2% to 3% found once; its top ten account for about 2.4%. Sequencing was done on a sample of PBMCs. These receptors were taken from a man aged 45-65 years with multiple sclerosis.

This clonotype was detected ten times or more. The V gene is TRBV14, the J gene TRBJ2-1; TRBD2 agrees at 9 bases. From germline, CDR1 is SGHDN and CDR2 FVKESK. Losses at the gene ends were 4 bases for V and 7 bases for J; bases not matched to a gene: 11. This CDR3 is built from 16 residues. The CDR3 is CASSPRAGGPWNEQFF. DNA for the CDR3: TGTGCCAGCAGCCCTCGGGCGGGGGGGCCGTGGAATGAGCAGTTCTTC.

This clonotype was seen ten or more times. The rearrangement links TRBV3-1 to TRBJ2-6; TRBD2 aligns across 7 bases. CDR3 length: 15 residues. In germline, CDR1 is LGHDT, CDR2 YNNKEL (reference sequence). The ends lost 3 bases at V and 4 bases at J; junction bases unmatched: 3. The CDR3 sequence is CASSQGRAGANVLTF. In DNA, the CDR3 is TGTGCCAGCAGCCAGGGGAGGGCCGGGGCCAACGTCCTGACTTTC.

This clonotype occurred many times. This chain links TRBV27 with TRBJ1-5; D not certain. V was shortened by 6 bases and J by 0 bases, with 12 bases between the two germline ends. This CDR3 has 15 residues. Germline-derived CDR1 and CDR2 are MNHEY and SMNVEV (reference sequence). The CDR3 DNA reads TGTGCCAGCAGGCCTGTCGCAGCTAGCAATCAGCCCCAGCATTTT. Protein: CASRPVAASNQPQHF.

A few counts support this clonotype. Germline is not matched at one junction end, which may reflect a read error. This chain joins TRBV5-1 and TRBJ1-5, with D uncertain. Germline loops: CDR1 SGHRS, CDR2 YFSETQ. The CDR3 contains 14 residues. CDR3 nucleotides: TGCGCCAGCAGCTTGGCCGGGGAAGATCAGCCCCAGAATTTT. Protein product: CASSLAGEDQPQNF.

This clonotype has a handful of counts. This may stem from a read error, because a much larger clone lies one nucleotide away. The chain uses TRBV9 and TRBJ2-7; D remains ambiguous. This CDR3 has 12 residues. CDR1 SGDLS and CDR2 YYNGEE come from the germline V gene. The CDR3 DNA reads as TGTGCCAGCAGCGAGGGCGGCTACGAGGAGTACTTC. This gives the protein CASSEGGYEEYF.

In this sample, this clonotype is medium-sized (0.01 to 0.1%). The chain joins TRBV6-5 to TRBJ1-2, with 7 nucleotides matching TRBD1. Losses at the gene ends were 7 bases for V and 2 bases for J; bases not matched to a gene: 10. This CDR3 spans 15 amino acids. CDR1 and CDR2 from the germline V gene are MNHEY and SVGAGI. The CDR3 loop is CASTRPSQGNYGYTF. CDR3 coding DNA: TGTGCCAGCACTCGCCCTTCACAGGGGAACTATGGCTACACCTTC.

This clonotype has at least ten counts. The rearrangement uses TRBV4-2 and TRBJ2-3; D possibly corresponds to TRBD1 (6 bases). With 4 bases removed from V and 2 bases from J, the gap between germline ends came to 19 bases. Looked up from germline, CDR1 is LGHNA and CDR2 is YNFKEQ. The CDR3 loop spans 17 amino acids. For the CDR3, the DNA is TGTGCCAGCAGCCGGGCTCAGAGCTTGGGGGCCACAGATACGCAGTATTTT. Protein sequence: CASSRAQSLGATDTQYF.

At least ten counts were recorded for this clonotype. This chain joins TRBV28 and TRBJ2-7; 10 bases fit TRBD1. In germline, CDR1 is MDHEN, CDR2 SYDVKM. Trimming removed 6 bases from V and 4 bases from J; junction bases left unmatched: 6. There are 14 residues in the CDR3. CDR3 coding DNA: TGTGCCAGCAGAGAGACAGGGGGCGCTTACGAGCAGTACTTC. Its protein product is CASRETGGAYEQYF.

Within the sample, this clonotype is medium-sized. The gene calls are TRBV12-3 or TRBV12-4 and TRBJ1-5, with D possibly matching TRBD1 (5 bases). V was pared by 7 bases and J by 8 bases, with 18 bases between. CDR3 size: 14 residues. The CDR3, as DNA: TGTGCCAGCACCCCTTGGTTGGGGCAAGAGCCCCAGCATTTT. Translated: CASTPWLGQEPQHF.

This clonotype was detected many times. The chain has TRBV4-2 and TRBJ2-3; TRBD2 aligns across 8 bases. From germline, CDR1 is LGHNA and CDR2 YNFKEQ. V trimming: 1 base; J trimming: 3 bases; junction bases outside the gene matches: 0. The CDR3 spans 14 residues. The CDR3: CASSQGGGTDTQYF. Written as DNA, the CDR3 is TGTGCCAGCAGCCAAGGCGGGGGGACAGATACGCAGTATTTT.

This clonotype is judged medium-sized. The chain is built from TRBV12-3 or TRBV12-4 and TRBJ1-2; D not certain. The V gene lost 3 bases and the J gene lost 8 bases, with 13 bases spanning the gap. The CDR3 is 13 residues long. CDR3 coding DNA: TGTGCCAGCAGTTTTTCCGGGGAAGGAGGCTACACCTTC. Amino acids: CASSFSGEGGYTF.

This clonotype was picked up many times. The gene calls are TRBV5-8 and TRBJ1-5, with D possibly matching TRBD1 (5 bases). The germline V gene encodes CDR1 SGHTS and CDR2 YDEGEE. The length of the CDR3 is 15 residues. Trimming pared 4 bases from V and 0 bases from J, leaving 11 bases between. CDR3 nucleotide sequence: TGTGCCAGCAGCGGCGACGGACATAGCAATCAGCCCCAGCATTTT. Translation: CASSGDGHSNQPQHF.

The sample holds many counts of this clonotype. The chain employs TRBV4-2 and TRBJ2-5; 10 nucleotides agree with TRBD2. The V and J ends lost 1 base and 2 bases, in that order; junction bases with no gene match: 7. The CDR3 length is 17 residues. Germline V CDR1 and CDR2: LGHNA, YNFKEQ. The CDR3 sequence: CASSQGMASGGQETQYF. The CDR3 nucleotides are TGTGCCAGCAGCCAAGGGATGGCTAGCGGGGGACAAGAGACCCAGTACTTC.

This clonotype was seen many times. This chain connects TRBV5-1 to TRBJ2-5, with no clear D. V was cut by 3 bases and J by 4 bases, with 19 bases left in between. The CDR3 sequence is 16 residues long. The germline gives CDR1 SGHRS, CDR2 YFSETQ. CDR3 DNA: TGCGCCAGCAGCTGGACGAAAAACACAGCAGGAGAGACCCAGTACTTC. Amino acids: CASSWTKNTAGETQYF.

In this sample, this clonotype turned up many times. This rearrangement joins TRBV5-1 to TRBJ2-1, with 13 positions matching TRBD2. The length of the CDR3 is 16 residues. In germline, CDR1 is SGHRS, CDR2 YFSETQ. V was clipped by 4 bases and J by 6 bases; unmatched bases: 7. The CDR3: CASSPTSGGLFNEQFF. The DNA for the CDR3 is TGCGCCAGCAGCCCGACTAGCGGGGGGCTCTTCAATGAGCAGTTCTTC.

Ten or more counts support this clonotype. This chain uses TRBV7-2 with TRBJ2-1; D is possibly TRBD2 (6 bases). CDR3 length: 14 residues. V was shortened by 6 bases and J by 6 bases, with 15 bases between the two germline ends. Germline V gene data show CDR1 as SGHTA and CDR2 as FQGNSA. CDR3 nucleotides: TGTGCCAGCAGGAACCCGGGACTTACCAATGAGCAGTTCTTC. Its protein product is CASRNPGLTNEQFF.

This clonotype occurred many times. The CDR3 DNA sequence: TGCGCCAGCAGCCCGGGGGATCCCTACAATGAGCAGTTCTTC. Translation gives CASSPGDPYNEQFF. The rearrangement joins TRBV5-1 to TRBJ2-1; TRBD2 is a possible D gene (6 bases). CDR1 is SGHRS, CDR2 YFSETQ, per germline. The CDR3 contains 14 residues. V lost 4 bases and J lost 2, with 10 bases in between.

As for this clonotype: The final CDR3 position lacks the conserved phenylalanine or tryptophan, pointing to a likely read error. This chain uses TRBV20-1 with TRBJ2-7, with TRBD2 as a possible D gene (5 bases). Germline V lookup: CDR1 DFQATT, CDR2 SNEGSKA (reference sequence). CDR3 length: 15 amino acids. Deletions cut 5 bases from V and 7 bases from J, with 24 bases between. The CDR3 nucleotides read TGCAGTGCTCCATCTTCGGGAAATCGAGATCAAGAGCAGTACTAC. It translates to CSAPSSGNRDQEQYY.

In this sample, this clonotype turned up many times. J is TRBJ1-4 and V is TRBV27; 8 bases map to TRBD1. After removal of 3 bases from V and 8 bases from J, the junction contained 8 bases not matched to a gene. The CDR3 consists of 15 residues. Germline assignment: CDR1 MNHEY and CDR2 SMNVEV (reference sequence). The CDR3 spells CASSFHGTGREKLFF. The DNA of the CDR3 is TGTGCCAGCAGTTTCCACGGGACAGGAAGGGAAAAACTGTTTTTT.

This clonotype has a count of ten or more. The chain links TRBV7-6 to TRBJ1-2; possibly TRBD1 for D (5 bases). The V end was cut by 1 base, the J end by 13 bases, with 19 bases between. Germline CDR1 SGHVS, CDR2 FNYEAQ. The CDR3 has 14 residues. The CDR3: CASSLVVVTSGGTF. The CDR3 coding sequence is TGTGCCAGCAGCTTAGTGGTGGTGACAAGCGGGGGCACCTTC.

The sample holds many counts of this clonotype. This sequence joins TRBV3-1 and TRBJ2-5, with a possible D match to TRBD2 (6 bases). The CDR3 has 14 amino acids. Trimming left V 1 base short and J 5 bases short, with 11 bases between. CDR1 is LGHDT, CDR2 YNNKEL, per germline (reference sequence). The chain's CDR3 is CASSQARAGETQYF. The CDR3, as DNA: TGTGCCAGCAGCCAAGCTAGGGCGGGGGAGACCCAGTACTTC.